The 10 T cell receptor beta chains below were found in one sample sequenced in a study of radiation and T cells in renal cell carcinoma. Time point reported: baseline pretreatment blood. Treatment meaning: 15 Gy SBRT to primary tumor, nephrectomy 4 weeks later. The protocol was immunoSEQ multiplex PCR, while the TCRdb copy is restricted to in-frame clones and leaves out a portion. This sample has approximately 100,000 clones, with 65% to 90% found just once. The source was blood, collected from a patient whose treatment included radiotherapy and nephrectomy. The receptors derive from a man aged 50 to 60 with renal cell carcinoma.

CDR3 region: CASSLVRGGVGGYTF. Here the CDR3 DNA reads TGTGCCAGCAGCTTGGTGAGGGGTGGGGTTGGCGGCTACACCTTC. This chain links TRBV5-8 with TRBJ1-2; D possibly corresponds to TRBD1 (5 bases). Between the trimmed V and J ends, which lost 0 bases and 8 bases, there was a span of 17 bases. The CDR3 runs to 15 residues. Germline CDR1 reads SGHTS; CDR2 reads YDEGEE. Based on the CDR3 plus reference TRBV5-8 and TRBJ1-2, the full variable domain is EAGVTQSPTHLIKTRGQQATLRCSPISGHTSVYWYQQALGLGLQFLLWYDEGEERNRGNFPPRFSGRQFPNYSSELNVNALELEDSALYLCASSLVRGGVGGYTFGSGTRLTVV.

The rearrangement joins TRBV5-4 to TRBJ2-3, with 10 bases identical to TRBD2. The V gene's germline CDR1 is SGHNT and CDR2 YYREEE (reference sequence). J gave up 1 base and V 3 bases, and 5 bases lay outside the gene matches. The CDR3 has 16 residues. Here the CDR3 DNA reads TGTGCCAGCAGCTATGAGCGGGAGGGTGGCACAGATACGCAGTATTTT. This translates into CASSYEREGGTDTQYF.

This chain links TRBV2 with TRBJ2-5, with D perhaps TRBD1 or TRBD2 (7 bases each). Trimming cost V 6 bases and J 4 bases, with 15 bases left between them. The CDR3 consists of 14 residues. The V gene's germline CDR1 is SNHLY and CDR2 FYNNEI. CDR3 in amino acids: CASRSQGEGETQYF. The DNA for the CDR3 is TGTGCCAGCAGGAGTCAGGGGGAGGGAGAGACCCAGTACTTC.

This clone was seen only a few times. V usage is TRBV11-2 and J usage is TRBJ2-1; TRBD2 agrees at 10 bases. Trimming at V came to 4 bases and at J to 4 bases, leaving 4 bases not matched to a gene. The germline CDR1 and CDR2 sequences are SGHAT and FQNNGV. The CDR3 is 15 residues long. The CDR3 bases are TGTGCCAGCAGCTACCCTAGCGGGGGATACAATGAGCAGTTCTTC. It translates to CASSYPSGGYNEQFF.

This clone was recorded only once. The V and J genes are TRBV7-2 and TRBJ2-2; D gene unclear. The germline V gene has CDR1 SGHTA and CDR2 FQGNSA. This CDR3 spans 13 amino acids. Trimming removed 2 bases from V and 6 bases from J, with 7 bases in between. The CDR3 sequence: CASSLMGSGELFF. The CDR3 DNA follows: TGTGCCAGCAGCTTAATGGGATCCGGGGAGCTGTTTTTT.

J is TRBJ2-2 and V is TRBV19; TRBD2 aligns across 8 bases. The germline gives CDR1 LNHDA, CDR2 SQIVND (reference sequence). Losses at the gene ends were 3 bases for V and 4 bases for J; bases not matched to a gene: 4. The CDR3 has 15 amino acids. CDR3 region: CASSMERESTGELFF. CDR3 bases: TGTGCCAGTAGTATGGAGCGGGAGAGCACCGGGGAGCTGTTTTTT.

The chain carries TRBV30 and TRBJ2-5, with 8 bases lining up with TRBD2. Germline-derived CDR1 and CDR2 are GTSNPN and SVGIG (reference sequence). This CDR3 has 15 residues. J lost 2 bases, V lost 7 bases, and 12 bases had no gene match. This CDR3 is CASHRGGAGQETQYF. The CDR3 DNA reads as TGTGCCTCGCACCGGGGGGGGGCGGGGCAAGAGACCCAGTACTTC.

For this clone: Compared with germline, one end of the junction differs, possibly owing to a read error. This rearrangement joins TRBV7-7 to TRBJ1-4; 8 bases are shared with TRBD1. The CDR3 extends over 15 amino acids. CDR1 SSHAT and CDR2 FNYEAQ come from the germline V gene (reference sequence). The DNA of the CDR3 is TGTGCTAGCAGCCTAACGACAGGGGCGAATGAAAAACTGTTTTTT. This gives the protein CASSLTTGANEKLFF.

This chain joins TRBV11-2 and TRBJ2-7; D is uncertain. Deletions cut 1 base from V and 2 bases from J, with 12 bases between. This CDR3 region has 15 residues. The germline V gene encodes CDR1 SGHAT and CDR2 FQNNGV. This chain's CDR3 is CASSLGSTKTYEQYF. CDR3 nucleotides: TGTGCCAGCAGCTTAGGTTCCACTAAAACCTACGAGCAGTACTTC. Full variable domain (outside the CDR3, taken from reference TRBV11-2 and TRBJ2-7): EAGVAQSPRYKIIEKRQSVAFWCNPISGHATLYWYQQILGQGPKLLIQFQNNGVVDDSQLPKDRFSAERLKGVDSTLKIQPAKLEDSAVYLCASSLGSTKTYEQYFGPGTRLTVT.

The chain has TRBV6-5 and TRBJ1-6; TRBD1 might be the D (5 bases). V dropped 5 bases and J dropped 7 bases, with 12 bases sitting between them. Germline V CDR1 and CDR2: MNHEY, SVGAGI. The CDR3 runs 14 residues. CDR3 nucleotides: TGTGCCAGCAGTGCAACAGGCTTGAATTCACCCCTCCACTTT. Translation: CASSATGLNSPLHF.